This record covers a single TCR beta chain. The sample belongs to a study of blood T cell repertoires in COVID-19. Study as a whole: Samples of COVID-19 (acute and convalescent) were obtained from the United States, Italy and Spain.

Assay used: immunoSEQ multiplex PCR; TCRdb lists only in-frame clones, some missing. The sample has hundreds of thousands of clones, approximately 85% seen once. Sequencing was done on a sample of peripheral blood. The TCR sequence derives from a human donor in a cohort sampled during active COVID-19.

CDR3 loop: CATSETGTYEQYF. CDR3 nucleotide sequence: TGTGCCACCAGTGAGACAGGGACCTACGAGCAGTACTTC. The chain couples TRBV24-1 to TRBJ2-7; TRBD1 matches at 7 bases. Germline CDR1 KGHDR, CDR2 SFDVKD. V gave up 4 bases and J gave up 2 bases; unmatched junction bases: 1. This CDR3 comprises 13 residues.